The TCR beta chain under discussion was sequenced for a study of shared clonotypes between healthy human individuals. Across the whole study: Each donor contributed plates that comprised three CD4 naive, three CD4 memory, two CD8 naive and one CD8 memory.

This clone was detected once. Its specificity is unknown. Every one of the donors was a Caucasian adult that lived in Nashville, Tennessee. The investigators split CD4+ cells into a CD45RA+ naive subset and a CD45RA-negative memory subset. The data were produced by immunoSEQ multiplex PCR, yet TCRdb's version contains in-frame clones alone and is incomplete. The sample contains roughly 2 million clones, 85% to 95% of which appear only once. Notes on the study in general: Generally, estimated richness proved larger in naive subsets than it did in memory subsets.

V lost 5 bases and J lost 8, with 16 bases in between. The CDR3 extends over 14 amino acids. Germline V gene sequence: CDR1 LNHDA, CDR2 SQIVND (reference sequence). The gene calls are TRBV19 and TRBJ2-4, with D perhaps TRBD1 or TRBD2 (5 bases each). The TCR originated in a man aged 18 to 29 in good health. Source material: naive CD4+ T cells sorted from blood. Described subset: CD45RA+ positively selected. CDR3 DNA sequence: TGTGCCAGTAGTGAGGGACGCCCCCATGACATTCAGTACTTC. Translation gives CASSEGRPHDIQYF. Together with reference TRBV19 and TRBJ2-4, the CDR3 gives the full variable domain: DGGITQSPKYLFRKEGQNVTLSCEQNLNHDAMYWYRQDPGQGLRLIYYSQIVNDFQKGDIAEGYSVSREKKESFPLTVTSAQKNPTAFYLCASSEGRPHDIQYFGAGTRLSVL.